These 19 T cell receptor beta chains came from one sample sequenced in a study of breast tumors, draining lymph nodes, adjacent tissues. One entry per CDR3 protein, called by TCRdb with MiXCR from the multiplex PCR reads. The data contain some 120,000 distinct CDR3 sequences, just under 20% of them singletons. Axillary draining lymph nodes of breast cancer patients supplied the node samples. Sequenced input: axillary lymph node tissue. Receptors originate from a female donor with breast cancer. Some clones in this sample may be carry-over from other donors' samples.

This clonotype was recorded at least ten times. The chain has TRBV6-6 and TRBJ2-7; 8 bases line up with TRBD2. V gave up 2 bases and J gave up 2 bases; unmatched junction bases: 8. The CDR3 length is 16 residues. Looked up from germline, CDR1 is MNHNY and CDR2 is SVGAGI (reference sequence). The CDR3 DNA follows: TGTGCCAGCAGTTACAGCGGGGGCGCAACTGCCTACGAGCAGTACTTC. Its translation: CASSYSGGATAYEQYF.

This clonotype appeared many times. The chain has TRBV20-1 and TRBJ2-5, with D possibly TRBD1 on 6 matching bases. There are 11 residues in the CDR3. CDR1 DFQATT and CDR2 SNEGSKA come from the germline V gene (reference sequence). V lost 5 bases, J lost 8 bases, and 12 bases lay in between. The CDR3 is CSAGKDRTQYF. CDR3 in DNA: TGCAGTGCTGGAAAGGACAGAACCCAGTACTTC.

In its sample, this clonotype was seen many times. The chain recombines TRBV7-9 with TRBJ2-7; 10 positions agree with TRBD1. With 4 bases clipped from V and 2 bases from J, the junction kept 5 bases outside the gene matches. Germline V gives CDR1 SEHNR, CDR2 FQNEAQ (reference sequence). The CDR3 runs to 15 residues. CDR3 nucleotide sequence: TGTGCCAGCAGCTCGCCCGGGACAGGGGCCTACGAGCAGTACTTC. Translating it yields CASSSPGTGAYEQYF. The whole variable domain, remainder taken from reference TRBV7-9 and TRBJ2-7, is DTGVSQNPRHKITKRGQNVTFRCDPISEHNRLYWYRQTLGQGPEFLTYFQNEAQLEKSRLLSDRFSAERPKGSFSTLEIQRTEQGDSAMYLCASSSPGTGAYEQYFGPGTRLTVT.

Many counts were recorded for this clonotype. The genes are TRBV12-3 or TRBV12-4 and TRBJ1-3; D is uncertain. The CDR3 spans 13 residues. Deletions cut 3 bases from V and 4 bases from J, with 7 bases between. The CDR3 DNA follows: TGTGCCAGCAGTTTGAAAGGGGGAAACACCATATATTTT. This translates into CASSLKGGNTIYF.

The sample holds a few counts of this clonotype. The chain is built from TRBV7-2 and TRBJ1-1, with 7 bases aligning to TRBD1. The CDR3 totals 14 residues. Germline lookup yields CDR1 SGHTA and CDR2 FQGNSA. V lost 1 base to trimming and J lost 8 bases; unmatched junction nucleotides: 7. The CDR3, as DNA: TGTGCCAGCAGCTTAGTGGGACAGACCTTAGAAGCTTTCTTT. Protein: CASSLVGQTLEAFF.

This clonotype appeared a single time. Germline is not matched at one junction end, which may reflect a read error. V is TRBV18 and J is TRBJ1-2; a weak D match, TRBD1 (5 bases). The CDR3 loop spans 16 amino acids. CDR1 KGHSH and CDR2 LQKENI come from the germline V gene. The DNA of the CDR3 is TGTGCCAGCTCACCCCCCGGGACGGAAACTAACTATGGCTCCACCTTC. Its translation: CASSPPGTETNYGSTF. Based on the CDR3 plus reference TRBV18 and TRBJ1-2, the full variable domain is NAGVMQNPRHLVRRRGQEARLRCSPMKGHSHVYWYRQLPEEGLKFMVYLQKENIIDESGMPKERFSAEFPKEGPSILRIQQVVRGDSAAYFCASSPPGTETNYGSTFGSGTRLTVV.

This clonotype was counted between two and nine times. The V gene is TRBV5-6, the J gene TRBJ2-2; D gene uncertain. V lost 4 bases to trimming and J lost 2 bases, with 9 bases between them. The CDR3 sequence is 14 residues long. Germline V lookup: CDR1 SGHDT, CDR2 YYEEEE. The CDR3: CASSRPLNTGELFF. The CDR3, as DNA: TGTGCCAGCAGCCGACCATTAAACACCGGGGAGCTGTTTTTT.

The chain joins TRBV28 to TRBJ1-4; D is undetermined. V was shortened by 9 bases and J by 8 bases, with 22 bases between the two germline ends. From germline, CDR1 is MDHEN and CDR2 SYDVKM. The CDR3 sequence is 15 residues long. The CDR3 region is CASYPEGRLAEKLFF. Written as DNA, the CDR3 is TGTGCCAGTTATCCCGAGGGCAGATTGGCAGAAAAACTGTTTTTT. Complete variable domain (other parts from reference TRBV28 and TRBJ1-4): DVKVTQSSRYLVKRTGEKVFLECVQDMDHENMFWYRQDPGLGLRLIYFSYDVKMKEKGDIPEGYSVSREKKERFSLILESASTNQTSMYLCASYPEGRLAEKLFFGSGTQLSVL.

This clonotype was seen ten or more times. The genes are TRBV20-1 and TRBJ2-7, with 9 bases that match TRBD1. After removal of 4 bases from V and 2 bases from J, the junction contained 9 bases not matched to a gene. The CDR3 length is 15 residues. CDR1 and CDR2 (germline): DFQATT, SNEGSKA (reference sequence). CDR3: CSANPGQGDPYEQYF. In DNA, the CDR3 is TGCAGTGCTAACCCGGGACAGGGAGATCCCTACGAGCAGTACTTC.

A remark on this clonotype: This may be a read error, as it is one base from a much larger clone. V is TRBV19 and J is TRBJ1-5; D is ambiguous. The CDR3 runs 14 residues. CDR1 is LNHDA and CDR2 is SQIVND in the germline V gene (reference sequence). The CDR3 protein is CAGSISRTDQPQHF. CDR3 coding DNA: TGTGCCGGTAGTATTTCGCGGACCGATCAGCCCCAGCATTTT.

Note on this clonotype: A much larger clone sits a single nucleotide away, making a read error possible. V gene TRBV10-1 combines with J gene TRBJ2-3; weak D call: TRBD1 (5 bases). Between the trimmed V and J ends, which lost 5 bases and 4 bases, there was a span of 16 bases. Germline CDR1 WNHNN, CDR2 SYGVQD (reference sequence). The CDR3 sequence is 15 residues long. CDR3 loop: CASSHPVKGSDTQYF. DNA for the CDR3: TGCGCCAGCAGTCACCCAGTTAAGGGGTCAGATACGCAGTATTTT.

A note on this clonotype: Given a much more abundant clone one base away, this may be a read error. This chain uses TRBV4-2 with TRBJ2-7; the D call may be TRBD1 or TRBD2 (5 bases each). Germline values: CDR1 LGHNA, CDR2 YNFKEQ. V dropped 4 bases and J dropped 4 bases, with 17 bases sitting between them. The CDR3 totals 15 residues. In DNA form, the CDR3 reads TGTGCCAGCAGCCGATCCGAGGGGTCCGTATACGAGCAGTACTTC. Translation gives CASSRSEGSVYEQYF.

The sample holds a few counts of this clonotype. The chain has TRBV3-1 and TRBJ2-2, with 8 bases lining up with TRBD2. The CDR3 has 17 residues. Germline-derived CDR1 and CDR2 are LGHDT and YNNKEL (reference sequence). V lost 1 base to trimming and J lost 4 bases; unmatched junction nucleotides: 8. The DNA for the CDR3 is TGTGCCAGCAGCCAAGGTTCCAGCGGGAGTGGCACCGGGGAGCTGTTTTTT. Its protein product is CASSQGSSGSGTGELFF.

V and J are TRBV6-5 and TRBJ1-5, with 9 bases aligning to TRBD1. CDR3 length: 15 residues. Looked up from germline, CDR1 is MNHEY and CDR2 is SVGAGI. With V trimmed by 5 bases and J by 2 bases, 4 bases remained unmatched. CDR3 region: CASSMTGGGNQPQHF. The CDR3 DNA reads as TGTGCCAGCAGTATGACAGGGGGTGGCAATCAGCCCCAGCATTTT.

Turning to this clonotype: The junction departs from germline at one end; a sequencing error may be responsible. DNA of the CDR3: TGCGCCAGAGGCAGGGGGCCAAGAAAAACTGTTTTT. Translating gives CARGRGPRKTVF. The chain combines TRBV5-1 with TRBJ1-4, with 8 positions matching TRBD1. The CDR3 loop spans 12 amino acids. Per the germline V gene, CDR1 is SGHRS and CDR2 is YFSETQ.

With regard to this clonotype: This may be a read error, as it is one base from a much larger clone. The CDR3 region has the DNA TGCGCCAGCGGCTTCAACGGGGGGGCCACAGATACGCAGTATTTT. Translation: CASGFNGGATDTQYF. The V call is TRBV5-1, the J call TRBJ2-3; 8 positions agree with TRBD2. CDR1 SGHRS and CDR2 YFSETQ come from the germline V gene. This CDR3 is built from 15 residues.

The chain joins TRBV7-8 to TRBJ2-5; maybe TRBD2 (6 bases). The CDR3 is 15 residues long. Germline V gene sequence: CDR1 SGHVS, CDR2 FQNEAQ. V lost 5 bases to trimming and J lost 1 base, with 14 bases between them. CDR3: CASSLGSSTQETQYF. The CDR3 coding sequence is TGTGCCAGCAGCCTCGGGAGTAGCACCCAAGAGACCCAGTACTTC.

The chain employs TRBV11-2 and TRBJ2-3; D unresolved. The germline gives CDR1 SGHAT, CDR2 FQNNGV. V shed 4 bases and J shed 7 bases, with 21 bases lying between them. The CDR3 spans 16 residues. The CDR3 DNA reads TGTGCCAGCAGCTCTAGTAGGGTGTGGTCACGGAATACGCAGTATTTT. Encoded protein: CASSSSRVWSRNTQYF.

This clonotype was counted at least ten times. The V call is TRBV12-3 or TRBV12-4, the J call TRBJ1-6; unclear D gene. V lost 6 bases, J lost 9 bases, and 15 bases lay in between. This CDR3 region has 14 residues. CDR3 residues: CASRTPGISSPLHF. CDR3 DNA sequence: TGTGCCAGCAGGACCCCGGGAATCAGTTCACCCCTCCACTTT.